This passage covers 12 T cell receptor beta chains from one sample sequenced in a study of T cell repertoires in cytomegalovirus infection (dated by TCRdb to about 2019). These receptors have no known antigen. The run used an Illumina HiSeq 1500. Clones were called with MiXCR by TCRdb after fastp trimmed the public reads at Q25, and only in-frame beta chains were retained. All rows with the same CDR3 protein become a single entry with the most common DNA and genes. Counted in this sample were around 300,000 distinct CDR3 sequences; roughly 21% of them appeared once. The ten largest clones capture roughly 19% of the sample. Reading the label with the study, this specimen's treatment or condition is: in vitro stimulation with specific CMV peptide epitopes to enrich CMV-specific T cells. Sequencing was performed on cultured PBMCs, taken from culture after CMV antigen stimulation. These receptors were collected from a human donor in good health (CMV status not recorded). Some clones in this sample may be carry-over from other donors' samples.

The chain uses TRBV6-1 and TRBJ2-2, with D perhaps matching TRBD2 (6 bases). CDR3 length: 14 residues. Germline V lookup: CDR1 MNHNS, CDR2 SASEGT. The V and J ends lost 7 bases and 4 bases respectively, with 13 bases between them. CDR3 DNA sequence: TGTGCCAGCACCGGGAGAGGGTCCACCGGGGAGCTGTTTTTT. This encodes CASTGRGSTGELFF.

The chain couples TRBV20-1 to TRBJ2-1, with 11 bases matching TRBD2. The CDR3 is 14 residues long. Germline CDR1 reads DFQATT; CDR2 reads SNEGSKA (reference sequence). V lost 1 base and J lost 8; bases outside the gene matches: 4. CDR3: CSARVSGRAHEQFF. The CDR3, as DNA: TGCAGTGCTAGAGTTAGCGGGAGGGCCCATGAGCAGTTCTTC.

CDR3 residues: CASSPRAGPLPSGNTIYF. The CDR3 DNA follows: TGTGCCAGCAGTCCGAGGGCGGGGCCGTTGCCCTCTGGAAACACCATATATTTT. V gene TRBV27 combines with J gene TRBJ1-3, with D possibly TRBD1 on 5 matching bases. CDR1 MNHEY and CDR2 SMNVEV come from the germline V gene (reference sequence). The V gene lost 5 bases and the J gene lost 0 bases, with 20 bases spanning the gap. The CDR3 is 18 amino acids.

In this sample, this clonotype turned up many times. The CDR3 DNA sequence: TGTGCCACCGCTAGCTACCCCACAGATACGCAGTATTTT. Amino acids: CATASYPTDTQYF. This chain uses TRBV7-2 with TRBJ2-3; a possible D gene is TRBD2 (5 bases). Germline V lookup: CDR1 SGHTA, CDR2 FQGNSA. Trimming took off 10 bases at V and 2 bases at J, with 13 bases between the two ends. The CDR3 sequence is 13 residues long.

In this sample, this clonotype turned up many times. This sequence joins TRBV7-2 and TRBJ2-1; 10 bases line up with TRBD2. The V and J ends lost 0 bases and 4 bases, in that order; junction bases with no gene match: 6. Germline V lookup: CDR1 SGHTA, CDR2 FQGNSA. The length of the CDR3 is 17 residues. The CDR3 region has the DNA TGTGCCAGCAGCTTAGCCGGGGCTAGCGGGAGTTACAATGAGCAGTTCTTC. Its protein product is CASSLAGASGSYNEQFF. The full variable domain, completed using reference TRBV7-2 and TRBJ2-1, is GAGVSQSPSNKVTEKGKDVELRCDPISGHTALYWYRQSLGQGLEFLIYFQGNSAPDKSGLPSDRFSAERTGGSVSTLTIQRTQQEDSAVYLCASSLAGASGSYNEQFFGPGTRLTVL.

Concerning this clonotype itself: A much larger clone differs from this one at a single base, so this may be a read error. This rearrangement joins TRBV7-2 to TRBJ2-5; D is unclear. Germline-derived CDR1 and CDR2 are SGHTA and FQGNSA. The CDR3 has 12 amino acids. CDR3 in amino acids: CASSTYQGTQYF. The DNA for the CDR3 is TGTGCCAGCAGCACCTACCAAGGGACCCAGTACTTC.

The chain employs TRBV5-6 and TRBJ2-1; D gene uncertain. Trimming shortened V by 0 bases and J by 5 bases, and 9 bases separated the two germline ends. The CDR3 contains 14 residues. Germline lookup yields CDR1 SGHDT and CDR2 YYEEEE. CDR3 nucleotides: TGTGCCAGCAGCTTGGTTACCCAGGACAATGAGCAGTTCTTC. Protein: CASSLVTQDNEQFF.

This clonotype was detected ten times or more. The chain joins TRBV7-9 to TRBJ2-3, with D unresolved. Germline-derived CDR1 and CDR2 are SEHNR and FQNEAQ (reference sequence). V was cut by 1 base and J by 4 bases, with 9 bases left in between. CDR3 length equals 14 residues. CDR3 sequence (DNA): TGTGCCAGCAGCTTAGTCGGAGTCGCAGATACGCAGTATTTT. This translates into CASSLVGVADTQYF.

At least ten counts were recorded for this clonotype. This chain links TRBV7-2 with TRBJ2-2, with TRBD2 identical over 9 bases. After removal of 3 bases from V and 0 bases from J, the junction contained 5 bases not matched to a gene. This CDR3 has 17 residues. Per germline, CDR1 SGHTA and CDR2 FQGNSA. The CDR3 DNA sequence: TGTGCCAGCAGCTTGAGGGCGGGAGGGCCGAACACCGGGGAGCTGTTTTTT. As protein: CASSLRAGGPNTGELFF.

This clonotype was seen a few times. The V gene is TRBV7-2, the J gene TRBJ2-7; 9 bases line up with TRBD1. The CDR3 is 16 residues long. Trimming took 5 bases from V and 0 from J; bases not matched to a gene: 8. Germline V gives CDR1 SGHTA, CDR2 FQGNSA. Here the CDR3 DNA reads TGTGCCAGCAGCGGGACCGGGACAGGGCCCTCCTACGAGCAGTACTTC. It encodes CASSGTGTGPSYEQYF.

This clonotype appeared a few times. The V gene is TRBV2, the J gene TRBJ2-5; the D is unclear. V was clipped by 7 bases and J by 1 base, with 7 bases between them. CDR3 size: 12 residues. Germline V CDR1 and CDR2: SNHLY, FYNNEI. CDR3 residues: CASTYTQETQYF. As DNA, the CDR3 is TGTGCCAGCACGTACACCCAAGAGACCCAGTACTTC.

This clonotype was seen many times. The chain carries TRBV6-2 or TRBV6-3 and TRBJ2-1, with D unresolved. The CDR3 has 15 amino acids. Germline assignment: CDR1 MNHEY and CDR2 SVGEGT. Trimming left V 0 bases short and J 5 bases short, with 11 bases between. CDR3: CASSYSRFPHNEQFF. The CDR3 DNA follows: TGTGCCAGCAGTTACTCCCGCTTTCCACACAATGAGCAGTTCTTC.